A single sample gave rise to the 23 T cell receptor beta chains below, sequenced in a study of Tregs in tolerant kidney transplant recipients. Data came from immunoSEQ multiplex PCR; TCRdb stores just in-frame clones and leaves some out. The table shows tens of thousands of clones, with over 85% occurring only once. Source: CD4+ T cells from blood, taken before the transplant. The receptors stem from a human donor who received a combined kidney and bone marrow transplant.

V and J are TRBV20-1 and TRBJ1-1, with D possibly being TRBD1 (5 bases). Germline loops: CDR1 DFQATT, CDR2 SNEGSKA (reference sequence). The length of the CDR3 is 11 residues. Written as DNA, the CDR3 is TGCAGAGGGGCCACCGGGACTGAAGCTTTCTTT. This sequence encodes CRGATGTEAFF.

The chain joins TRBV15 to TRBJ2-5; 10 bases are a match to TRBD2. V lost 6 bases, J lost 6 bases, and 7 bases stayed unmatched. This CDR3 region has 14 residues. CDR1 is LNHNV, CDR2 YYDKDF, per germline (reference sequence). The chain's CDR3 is CATRDSGRGKTQYF. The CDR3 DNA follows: TGTGCCACCAGAGACAGCGGGAGGGGGAAGACCCAGTACTTC.

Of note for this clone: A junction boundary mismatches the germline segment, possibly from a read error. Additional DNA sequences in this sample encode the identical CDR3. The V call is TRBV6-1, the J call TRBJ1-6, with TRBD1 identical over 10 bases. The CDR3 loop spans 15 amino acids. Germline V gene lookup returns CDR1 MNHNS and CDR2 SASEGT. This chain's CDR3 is CASDSGQGWNSPLHF. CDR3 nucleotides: TGTGCCAGCGACTCGGGACAGGGGTGGAATTCCCCCCTCCACTTT.

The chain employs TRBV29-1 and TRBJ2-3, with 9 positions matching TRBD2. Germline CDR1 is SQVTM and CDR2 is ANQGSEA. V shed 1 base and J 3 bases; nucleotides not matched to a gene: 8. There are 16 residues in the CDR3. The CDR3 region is CSVEGLAGLGTDTQYF. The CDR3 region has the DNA TGCAGCGTTGAAGGGCTAGCGGGACTCGGGACAGATACGCAGTATTTT.

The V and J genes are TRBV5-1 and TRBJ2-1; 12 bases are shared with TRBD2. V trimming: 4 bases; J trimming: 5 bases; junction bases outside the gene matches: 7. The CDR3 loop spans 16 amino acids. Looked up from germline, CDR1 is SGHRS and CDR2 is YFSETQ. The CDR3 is CASSHLPSGGDNEQFF. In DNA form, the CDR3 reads TGCGCCAGCAGCCATCTTCCTAGCGGGGGGGACAATGAGCAGTTCTTC.

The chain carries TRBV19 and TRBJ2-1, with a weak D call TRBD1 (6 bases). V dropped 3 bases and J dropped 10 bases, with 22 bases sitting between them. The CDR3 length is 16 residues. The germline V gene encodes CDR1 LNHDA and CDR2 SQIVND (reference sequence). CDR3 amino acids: CASSMVGGHPAREQFF. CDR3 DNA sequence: TGTGCCAGTAGTATGGTTGGGGGACACCCGGCCCGGGAGCAGTTCTTC.

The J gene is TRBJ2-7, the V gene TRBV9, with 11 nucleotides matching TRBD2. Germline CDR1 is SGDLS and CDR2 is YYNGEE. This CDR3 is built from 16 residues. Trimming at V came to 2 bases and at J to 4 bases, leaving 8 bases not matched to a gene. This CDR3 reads CASSVTGTSGLYEQYF. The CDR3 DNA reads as TGTGCCAGCAGCGTGACTGGGACTAGCGGCCTTTACGAGCAGTACTTC.

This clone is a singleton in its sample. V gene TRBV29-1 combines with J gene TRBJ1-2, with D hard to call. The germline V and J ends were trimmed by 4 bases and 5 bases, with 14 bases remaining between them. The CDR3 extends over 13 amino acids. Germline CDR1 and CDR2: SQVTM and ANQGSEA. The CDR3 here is CSVVGGKGYGYTF. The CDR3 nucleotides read TGCAGCGTTGTAGGAGGAAAAGGGTATGGCTACACCTTC.

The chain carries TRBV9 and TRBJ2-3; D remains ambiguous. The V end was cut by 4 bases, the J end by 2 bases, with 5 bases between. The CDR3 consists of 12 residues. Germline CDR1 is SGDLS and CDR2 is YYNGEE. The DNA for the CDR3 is TGTGCCAGCAGCCGAGTCACAGATACGCAGTATTTT. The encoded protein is CASSRVTDTQYF.

The CDR3 sequence: CASSQESTGGSYNEQFF. The CDR3 DNA follows: TGTGCCAGCAGCCAAGAGAGTACGGGAGGTTCCTACAATGAGCAGTTCTTC. This chain connects TRBV4-2 to TRBJ2-1; 7 bases align to TRBD2. Trimming cost V 0 bases and J 1 base; bases outside gene matches: 6. Germline assignment: CDR1 LGHNA and CDR2 YNFKEQ. CDR3 length: 17 amino acids.

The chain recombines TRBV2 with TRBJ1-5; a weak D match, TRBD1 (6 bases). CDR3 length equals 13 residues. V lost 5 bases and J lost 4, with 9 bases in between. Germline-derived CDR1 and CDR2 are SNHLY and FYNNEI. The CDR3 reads CASSPDRNQPQHF. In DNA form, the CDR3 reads TGTGCCAGCAGTCCGGACAGAAATCAGCCCCAGCATTTT.

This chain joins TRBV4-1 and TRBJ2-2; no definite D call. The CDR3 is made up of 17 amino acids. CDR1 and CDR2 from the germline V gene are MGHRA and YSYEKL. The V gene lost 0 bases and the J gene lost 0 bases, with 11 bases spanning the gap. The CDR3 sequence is CASSQETQGANTGELFF. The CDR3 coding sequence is TGCGCCAGCAGCCAAGAAACTCAAGGAGCGAACACCGGGGAGCTGTTTTTT.

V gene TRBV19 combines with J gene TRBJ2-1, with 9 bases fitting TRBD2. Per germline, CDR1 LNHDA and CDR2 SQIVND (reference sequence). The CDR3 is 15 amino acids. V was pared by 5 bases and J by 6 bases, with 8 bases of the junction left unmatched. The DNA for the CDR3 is TGTGCCAGTAGTTTCCGTAGCGGGAGTCCCAATGAGCAGTTCTTC. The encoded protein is CASSFRSGSPNEQFF.

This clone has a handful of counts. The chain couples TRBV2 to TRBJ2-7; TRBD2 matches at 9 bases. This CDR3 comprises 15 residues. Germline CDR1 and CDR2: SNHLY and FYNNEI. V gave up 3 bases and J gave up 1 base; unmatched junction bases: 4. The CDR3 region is CASSDYSGGSYEQYF. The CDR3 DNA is TGTGCCAGCAGTGACTATAGCGGGGGATCCTACGAGCAGTACTTC.

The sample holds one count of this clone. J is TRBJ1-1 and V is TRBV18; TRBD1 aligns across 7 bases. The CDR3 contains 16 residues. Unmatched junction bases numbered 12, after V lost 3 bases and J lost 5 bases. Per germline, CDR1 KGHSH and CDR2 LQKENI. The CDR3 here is CASSPRQGVGDTEAFF. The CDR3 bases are TGTGCCAGCTCACCCCGTCAGGGGGTAGGGGATACTGAAGCTTTCTTT.

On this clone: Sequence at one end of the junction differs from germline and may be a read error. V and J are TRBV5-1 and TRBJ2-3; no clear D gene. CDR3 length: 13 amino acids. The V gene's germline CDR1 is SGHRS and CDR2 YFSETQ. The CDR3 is CASRLASTDTQYF. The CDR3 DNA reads TGCGCCAGCAGATTGGCTAGCACAGATACGCAGTATTTT.

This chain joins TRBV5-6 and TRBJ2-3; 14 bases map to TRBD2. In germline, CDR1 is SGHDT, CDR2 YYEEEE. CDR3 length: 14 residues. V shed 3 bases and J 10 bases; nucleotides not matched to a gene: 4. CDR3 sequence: CASSSGLAGAPQYF. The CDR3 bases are TGTGCCAGCAGCTCGGGACTAGCGGGGGCCCCGCAGTATTTT. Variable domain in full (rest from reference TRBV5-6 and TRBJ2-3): DAGVTQSPTHLIKTRGQQVTLRCSPKSGHDTVSWYQQALGQGPQFIFQYYEEEERQRGNFPDRFSGHQFPNYSSELNVNALLLGDSALYLCASSSGLAGAPQYFGPGTRLTVL.

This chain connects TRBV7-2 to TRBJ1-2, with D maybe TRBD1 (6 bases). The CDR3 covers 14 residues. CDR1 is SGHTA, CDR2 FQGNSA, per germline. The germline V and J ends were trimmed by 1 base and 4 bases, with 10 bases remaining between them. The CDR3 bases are TGTGCCAGCAGCTTAGAGGGACAACTCTATGGCTACACCTTC. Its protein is CASSLEGQLYGYTF.

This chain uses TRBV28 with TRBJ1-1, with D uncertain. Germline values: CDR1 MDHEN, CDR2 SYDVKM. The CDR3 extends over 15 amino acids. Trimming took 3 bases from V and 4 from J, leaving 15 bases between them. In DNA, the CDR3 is TGTGCCAGCAGTTTGTGGAGGGCAGAGGGCACTGAAGCTTTCTTT. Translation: CASSLWRAEGTEAFF.

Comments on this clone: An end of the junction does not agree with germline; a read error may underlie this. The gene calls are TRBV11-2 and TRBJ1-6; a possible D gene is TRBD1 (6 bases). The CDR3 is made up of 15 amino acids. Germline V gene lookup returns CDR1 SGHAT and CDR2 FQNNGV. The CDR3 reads CASSPPQGANSPLPF. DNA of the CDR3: TGTGCCAGCAGCCCCCCACAGGGTGCTAATTCCCCCCTCCCCTTT.

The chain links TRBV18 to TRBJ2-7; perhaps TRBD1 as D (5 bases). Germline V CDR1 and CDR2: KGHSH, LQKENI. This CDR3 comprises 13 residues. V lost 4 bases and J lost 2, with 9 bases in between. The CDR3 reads CASSLGPTYEQYF. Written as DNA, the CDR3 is TGTGCCAGCTCACTGGGGCCTACCTACGAGCAGTACTTC.

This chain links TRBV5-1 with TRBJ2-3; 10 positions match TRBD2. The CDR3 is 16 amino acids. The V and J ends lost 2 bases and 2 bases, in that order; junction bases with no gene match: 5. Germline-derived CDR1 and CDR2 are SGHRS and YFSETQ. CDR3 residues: CASSLMTSGYTDTQYF. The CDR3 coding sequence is TGCGCCAGCAGCTTAATGACTAGCGGGTACACAGATACGCAGTATTTT.

Here the CDR3 DNA reads TGCAGTGCTAGAGGACAGGGGAACGCTTTCTTT. It codes for CSARGQGNAFF. The rearrangement links TRBV20-1 to TRBJ1-1; 8 bases line up with TRBD1. Trimming took 1 base from V and 11 from J; bases not matched to a gene: 3. This CDR3 spans 11 amino acids. Per germline, CDR1 DFQATT and CDR2 SNEGSKA (reference sequence).